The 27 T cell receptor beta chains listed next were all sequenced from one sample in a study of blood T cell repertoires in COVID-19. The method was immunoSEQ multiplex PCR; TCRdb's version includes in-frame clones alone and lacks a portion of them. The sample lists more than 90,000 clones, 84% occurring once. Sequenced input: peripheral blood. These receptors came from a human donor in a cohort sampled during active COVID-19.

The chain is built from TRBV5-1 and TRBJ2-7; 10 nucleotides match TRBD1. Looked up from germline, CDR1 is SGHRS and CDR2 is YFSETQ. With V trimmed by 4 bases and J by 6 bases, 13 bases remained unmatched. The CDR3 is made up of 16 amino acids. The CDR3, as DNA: TGCGCCAGCAGCATCGTAACCGGGACAGGGGATCTCGAGCAGTACTTC. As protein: CASSIVTGTGDLEQYF.

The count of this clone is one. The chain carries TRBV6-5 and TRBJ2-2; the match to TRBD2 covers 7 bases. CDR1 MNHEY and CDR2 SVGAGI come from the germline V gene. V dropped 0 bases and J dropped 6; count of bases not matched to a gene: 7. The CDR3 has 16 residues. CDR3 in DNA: TGTGCCAGCAGTTACTCTAGACTAGCTCACGCCGGGGAGCTGTTTTTT. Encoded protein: CASSYSRLAHAGELFF.

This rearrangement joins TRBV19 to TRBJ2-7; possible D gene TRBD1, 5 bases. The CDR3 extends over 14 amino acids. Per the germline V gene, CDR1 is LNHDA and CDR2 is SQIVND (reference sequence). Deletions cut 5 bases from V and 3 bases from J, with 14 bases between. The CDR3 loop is CASSWGAGIYEQYF. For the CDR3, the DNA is TGTGCCAGTAGTTGGGGCGCAGGAATCTACGAGCAGTACTTC.

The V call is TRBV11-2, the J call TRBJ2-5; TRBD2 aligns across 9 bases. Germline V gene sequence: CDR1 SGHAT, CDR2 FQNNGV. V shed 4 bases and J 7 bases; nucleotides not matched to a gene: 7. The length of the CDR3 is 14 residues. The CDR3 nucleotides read TGTGCCAGCAGCTCAGCGGGGGGCCCGGGGACCCAGTACTTC. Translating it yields CASSSAGGPGTQYF. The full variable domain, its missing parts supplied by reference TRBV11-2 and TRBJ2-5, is EAGVAQSPRYKIIEKRQSVAFWCNPISGHATLYWYQQILGQGPKLLIQFQNNGVVDDSQLPKDRFSAERLKGVDSTLKIQPAKLEDSAVYLCASSSAGGPGTQYFGPGTRLLVL.

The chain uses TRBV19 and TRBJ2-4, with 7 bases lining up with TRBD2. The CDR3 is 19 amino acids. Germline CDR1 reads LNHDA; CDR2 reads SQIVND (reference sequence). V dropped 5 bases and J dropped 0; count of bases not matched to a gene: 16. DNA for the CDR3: TGTGCCAGTAGTGTATCGGGAGGTGGGGGTGACCTAGCCAAAAACATTCAGTACTTC. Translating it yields CASSVSGGGGDLAKNIQYF.

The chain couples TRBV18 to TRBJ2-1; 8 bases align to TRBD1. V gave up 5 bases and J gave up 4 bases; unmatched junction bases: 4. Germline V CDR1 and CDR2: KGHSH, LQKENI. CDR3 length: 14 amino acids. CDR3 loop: CASSRDRRYNEQFF. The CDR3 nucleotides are TGTGCCAGCTCAAGGGACAGGCGGTACAATGAGCAGTTCTTC. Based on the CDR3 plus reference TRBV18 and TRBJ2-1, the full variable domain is NAGVMQNPRHLVRRRGQEARLRCSPMKGHSHVYWYRQLPEEGLKFMVYLQKENIIDESGMPKERFSAEFPKEGPSILRIQQVVRGDSAAYFCASSRDRRYNEQFFGPGTRLTVL.

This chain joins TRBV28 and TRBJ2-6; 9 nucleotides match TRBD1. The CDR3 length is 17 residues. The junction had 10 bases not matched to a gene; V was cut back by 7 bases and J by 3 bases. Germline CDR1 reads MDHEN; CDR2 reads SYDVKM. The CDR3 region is CASTVQGAQYGANVLTF. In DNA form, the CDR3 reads TGTGCCAGCACCGTACAGGGGGCGCAGTATGGGGCCAACGTCCTGACTTTC. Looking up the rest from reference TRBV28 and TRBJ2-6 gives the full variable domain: DVKVTQSSRYLVKRTGEKVFLECVQDMDHENMFWYRQDPGLGLRLIYFSYDVKMKEKGDIPEGYSVSREKKERFSLILESASTNQTSMYLCASTVQGAQYGANVLTFGAGSRLTVL.

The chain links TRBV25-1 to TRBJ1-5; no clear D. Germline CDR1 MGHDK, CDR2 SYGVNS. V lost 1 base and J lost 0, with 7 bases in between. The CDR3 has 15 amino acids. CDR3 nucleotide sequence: TGTGCCAGCAGTGAATTCCACAATAGCAATCAGCCCCAGCATTTT. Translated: CASSEFHNSNQPQHF.

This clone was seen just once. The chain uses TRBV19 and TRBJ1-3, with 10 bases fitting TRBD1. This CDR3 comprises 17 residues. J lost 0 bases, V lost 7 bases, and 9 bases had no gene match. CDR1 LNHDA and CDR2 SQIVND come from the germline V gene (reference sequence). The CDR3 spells CASTGQGRTSSGNTIYF. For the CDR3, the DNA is TGTGCCAGTACGGGACAGGGGAGGACGAGCTCTGGAAACACCATATATTTT. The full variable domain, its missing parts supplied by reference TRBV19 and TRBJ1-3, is DGGITQSPKYLFRKEGQNVTLSCEQNLNHDAMYWYRQDPGQGLRLIYYSQIVNDFQKGDIAEGYSVSREKKESFPLTVTSAQKNPTAFYLCASTGQGRTSSGNTIYFGEGSWLTVV.

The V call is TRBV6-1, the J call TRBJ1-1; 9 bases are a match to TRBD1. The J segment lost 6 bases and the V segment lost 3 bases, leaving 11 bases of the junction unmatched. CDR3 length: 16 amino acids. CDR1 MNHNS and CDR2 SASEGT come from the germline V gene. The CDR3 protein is CASSEGTGTGRAEAFF. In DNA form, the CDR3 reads TGTGCCAGCAGTGAGGGGACCGGGACAGGGCGGGCTGAAGCTTTCTTT.

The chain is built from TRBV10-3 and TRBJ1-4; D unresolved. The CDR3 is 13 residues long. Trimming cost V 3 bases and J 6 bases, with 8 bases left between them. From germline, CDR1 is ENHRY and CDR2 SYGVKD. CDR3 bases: TGTGCCATCAGTGACCGGCGGGATGAAAAACTGTTTTTT. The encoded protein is CAISDRRDEKLFF.

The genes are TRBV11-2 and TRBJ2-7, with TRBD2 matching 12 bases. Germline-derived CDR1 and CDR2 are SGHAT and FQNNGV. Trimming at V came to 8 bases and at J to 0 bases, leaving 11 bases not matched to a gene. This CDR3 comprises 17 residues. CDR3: CASVRTTSGGSSYEQYF. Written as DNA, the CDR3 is TGTGCCAGCGTTCGGACAACTAGCGGGGGGTCCTCCTACGAGCAGTACTTC.

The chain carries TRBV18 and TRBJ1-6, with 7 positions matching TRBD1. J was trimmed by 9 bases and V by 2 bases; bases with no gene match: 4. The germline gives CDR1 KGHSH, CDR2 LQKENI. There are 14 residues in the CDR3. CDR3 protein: CASSPDRASSPLHF. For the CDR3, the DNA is TGTGCCAGCTCACCAGACAGGGCGAGTTCACCCCTCCACTTT.

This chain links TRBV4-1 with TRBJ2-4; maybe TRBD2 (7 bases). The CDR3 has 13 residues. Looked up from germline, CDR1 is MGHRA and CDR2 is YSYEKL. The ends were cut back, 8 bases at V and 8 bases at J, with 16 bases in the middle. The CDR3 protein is CASSQGREYIQYF. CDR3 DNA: TGCGCCAGCTCCCAGGGGAGGGAATACATTCAGTACTTC.

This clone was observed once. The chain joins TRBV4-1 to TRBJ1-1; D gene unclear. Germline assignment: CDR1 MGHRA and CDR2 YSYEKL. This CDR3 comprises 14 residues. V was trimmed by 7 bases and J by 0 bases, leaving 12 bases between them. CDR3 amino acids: CASTPPGLNTEAFF. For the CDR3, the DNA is TGCGCCAGCACGCCCCCAGGTCTGAACACTGAAGCTTTCTTT.

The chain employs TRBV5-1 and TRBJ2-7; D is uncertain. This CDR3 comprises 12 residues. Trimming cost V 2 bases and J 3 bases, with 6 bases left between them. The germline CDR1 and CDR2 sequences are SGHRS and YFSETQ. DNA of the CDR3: TGCGCCAGCAGCTTAGCGAGCTACGAGCAGTACTTC. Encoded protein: CASSLASYEQYF.

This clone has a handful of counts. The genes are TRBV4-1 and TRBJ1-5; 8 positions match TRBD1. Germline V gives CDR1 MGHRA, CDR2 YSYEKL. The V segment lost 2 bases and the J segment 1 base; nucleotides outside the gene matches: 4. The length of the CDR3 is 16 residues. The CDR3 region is CASSQPNRGSNQPQHF. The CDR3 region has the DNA TGCGCCAGCAGCCAACCCAACAGGGGGAGCAATCAGCCCCAGCATTTT.

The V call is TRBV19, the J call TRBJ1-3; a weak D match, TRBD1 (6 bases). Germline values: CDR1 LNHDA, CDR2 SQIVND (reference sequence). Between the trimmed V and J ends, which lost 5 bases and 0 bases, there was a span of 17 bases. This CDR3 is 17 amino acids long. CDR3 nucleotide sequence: TGTGCCAGTAGTCGCACAGCCGGGACAAGCTCTGGAAACACCATATATTTT. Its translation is CASSRTAGTSSGNTIYF.

DNA for the CDR3: TGTGCCAGCAGCCTACTAGCGTCCCCAGATACGCAGTATTTT. The encoded protein is CASSLLASPDTQYF. This chain links TRBV7-8 with TRBJ2-3, with 7 bases matching TRBD2. The CDR3 covers 14 residues. Germline assignment: CDR1 SGHVS and CDR2 FQNEAQ. The V and J ends lost 5 bases and 4 bases, in that order; junction bases with no gene match: 6.

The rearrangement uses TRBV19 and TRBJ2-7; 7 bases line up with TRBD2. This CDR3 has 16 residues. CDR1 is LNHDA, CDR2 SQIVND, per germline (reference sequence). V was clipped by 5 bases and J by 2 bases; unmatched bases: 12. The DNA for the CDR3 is TGTGCCAGTAGTCCCAAGGACCGGGGGACTACCTACGAGCAGTACTTC. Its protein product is CASSPKDRGTTYEQYF. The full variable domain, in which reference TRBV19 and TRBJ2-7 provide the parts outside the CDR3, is DGGITQSPKYLFRKEGQNVTLSCEQNLNHDAMYWYRQDPGQGLRLIYYSQIVNDFQKGDIAEGYSVSREKKESFPLTVTSAQKNPTAFYLCASSPKDRGTTYEQYFGPGTRLTVT.

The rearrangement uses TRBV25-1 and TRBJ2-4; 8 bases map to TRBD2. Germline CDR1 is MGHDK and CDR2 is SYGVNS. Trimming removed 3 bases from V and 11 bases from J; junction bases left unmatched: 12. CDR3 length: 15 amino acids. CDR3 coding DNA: TGTGCCAGCAGTGACCCTCGGGAGGGGGGCAGGGTTCAGTACTTC. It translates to CASSDPREGGRVQYF.

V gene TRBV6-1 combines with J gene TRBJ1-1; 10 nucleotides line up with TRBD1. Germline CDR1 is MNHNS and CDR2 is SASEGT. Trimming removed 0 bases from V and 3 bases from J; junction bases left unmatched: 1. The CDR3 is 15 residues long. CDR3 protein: CASSEADRGYTEAFF. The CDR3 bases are TGTGCCAGCAGTGAAGCGGACAGGGGGTACACTGAAGCTTTCTTT.

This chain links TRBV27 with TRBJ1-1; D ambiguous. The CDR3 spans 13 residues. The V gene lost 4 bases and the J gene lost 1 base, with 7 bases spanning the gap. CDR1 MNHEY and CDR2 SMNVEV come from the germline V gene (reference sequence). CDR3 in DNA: TGTGCCAGCAGTTATTTGAGGAACACTGAAGCTTTCTTT. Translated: CASSYLRNTEAFF.

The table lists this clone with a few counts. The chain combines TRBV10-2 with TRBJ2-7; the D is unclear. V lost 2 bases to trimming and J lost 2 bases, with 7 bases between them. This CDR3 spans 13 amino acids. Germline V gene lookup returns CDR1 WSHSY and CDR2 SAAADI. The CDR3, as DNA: TGCGCCAGCAGTGAGGTCCCGGCCTACGAGCAGTACTTC. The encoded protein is CASSEVPAYEQYF.

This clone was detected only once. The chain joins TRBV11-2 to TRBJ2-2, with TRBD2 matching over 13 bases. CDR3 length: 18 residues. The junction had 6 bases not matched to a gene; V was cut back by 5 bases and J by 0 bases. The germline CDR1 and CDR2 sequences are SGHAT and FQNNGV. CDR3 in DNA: TGTGCCAGCAGCCGGAGACTAGCGGGGGGCCCGAACACCGGGGAGCTGTTTTTT. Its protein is CASSRRLAGGPNTGELFF.

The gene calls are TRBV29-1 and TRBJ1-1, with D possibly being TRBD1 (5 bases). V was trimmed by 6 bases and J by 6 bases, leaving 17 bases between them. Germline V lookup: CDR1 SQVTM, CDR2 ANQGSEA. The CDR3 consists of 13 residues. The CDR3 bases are TGCAGCGTCCAAGCGGGGAGGGGTCCTGAAGCTTTCTTT. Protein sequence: CSVQAGRGPEAFF.

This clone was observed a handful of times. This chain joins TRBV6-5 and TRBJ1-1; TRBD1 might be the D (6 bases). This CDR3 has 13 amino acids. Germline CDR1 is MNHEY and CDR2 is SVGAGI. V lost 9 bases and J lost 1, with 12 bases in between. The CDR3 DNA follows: TGTGCCAGTATCAAAGGGGGGAACACTGAAGCTTTCTTT. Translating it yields CASIKGGNTEAFF.